The 23 T cell receptor beta chains given below trace back to one sample, sequenced in a study of OX40 agonist ivuxolimab in advanced cancers. The assay was immunoSEQ multiplex PCR, and TCRdb's table has in-frame clones only and misses some. The sample yields about 16,000 clones, 85% to 90% seen once. The sample consisted of CD4+ or CD8+ T cells sorted from blood, taken in a trial of the OX40 agonist ivuxolimab. The receptors originated from an adult with an advanced solid tumor such as melanoma, head and neck, liver or kidney cancer.

V and J are TRBV7-3 and TRBJ2-1; tentative D call: TRBD2 (5 bases). The CDR3 has 13 residues. Trimming stripped 3 bases from V and 6 bases from J, with 9 bases between. Germline CDR1 reads SGHTA; CDR2 reads FQGTGA. In nucleotides, the CDR3 is TGTGCCAGCAGCTTCGGGCGGGCCAATGAGCAGTTCTTC. The encoded protein is CASSFGRANEQFF. Together with reference TRBV7-3 and TRBJ2-1, the CDR3 gives the full variable domain: GAGVSQTPSNKVTEKGKYVELRCDPISGHTALYWYRQSLGQGPEFLIYFQGTGAADDSGLPNDRFFAVRPEGSVSTLKIQRTERGDSAVYLCASSFGRANEQFFGPGTRLTVL.

The CDR3 loop reads CASSSLGSDSPLHF. DNA for the CDR3: TGCGCCAGCAGCTCTCTAGGGTCTGATTCACCCCTCCACTTT. V gene TRBV5-1 combines with J gene TRBJ1-6; D uncertain. The CDR3 is 14 residues long. The V gene's germline CDR1 is SGHRS and CDR2 YFSETQ. V was trimmed by 3 bases and J by 8 bases, leaving 12 bases between them.

This clone was recorded only once. The J gene is TRBJ2-1, the V gene TRBV5-8; tentative D call: TRBD2 (6 bases). The CDR3 is 16 residues long. CDR1 SGHTS and CDR2 YDEGEE come from the germline V gene. Trimming pared 6 bases from V and 3 bases from J, leaving 19 bases between. The CDR3 nucleotides are TGTGCCAGCATCCCTGGAGGGGCGCCTCACTACAATGAGCAGTTCTTC. Translating gives CASIPGGAPHYNEQFF.

The V call is TRBV29-1, the J call TRBJ2-5; a possible D gene is TRBD2 (7 bases). Trimming took off 8 bases at V and 3 bases at J, with 16 bases between the two ends. The CDR3 length is 13 residues. Germline V gene lookup returns CDR1 SQVTM and CDR2 ANQGSEA. The CDR3 DNA is TGCAGCTGTAGGGGGGGGAAGGAAGAGACCCAGTACTTC. It codes for CSCRGGKEETQYF.

This chain joins TRBV7-8 and TRBJ1-1, with D perhaps TRBD1 (5 bases). Germline V gene sequence: CDR1 SGHVS, CDR2 FQNEAQ. V shed 10 bases and J shed 1 base, with 22 bases lying between them. The CDR3 consists of 16 residues. As DNA, the CDR3 is TGTGCCATTCCGACCTCGGGGCTACACGCGAACACTGAAGCTTTCTTT. Translated, it gives CAIPTSGLHANTEAFF.

J is TRBJ2-7 and V is TRBV28; possibly TRBD1 for D (6 bases). Germline V gene data show CDR1 as MDHEN and CDR2 as SYDVKM. V lost 1 base, J lost 2 bases, and 18 bases lay in between. The CDR3 length is 17 residues. Here the CDR3 reads CASSLSPDMGAPYEQYF. The CDR3 nucleotides are TGTGCCAGCAGTTTATCCCCGGACATGGGGGCACCCTACGAGCAGTACTTC.

This chain joins TRBV2 and TRBJ2-5; no clear D. CDR1 is SNHLY and CDR2 is FYNNEI in the germline V gene. CDR3 length: 17 amino acids. V gave up 3 bases and J gave up 1 base, with 18 bases separating them. CDR3 residues: CASSDWLWWQAQETQYF. CDR3 nucleotides: TGTGCCAGCAGTGACTGGCTGTGGTGGCAGGCCCAAGAGACCCAGTACTTC.

The V and J genes are TRBV4-1 and TRBJ1-1; D uncertain. Per the germline V gene, CDR1 is MGHRA and CDR2 is YSYEKL. The CDR3 has 14 residues. V shed 2 bases and J shed 1 base, with 8 bases lying between them. CDR3 nucleotide sequence: TGCGCCAGCAGCCAACTCGGGTGGAACACTGAAGCTTTCTTT. This translates into CASSQLGWNTEAFF.

The genes are TRBV29-1 and TRBJ1-2; unclear D gene. Trimming removed 7 bases at V and 0 bases at J, with 12 bases between. CDR3 size: 13 residues. Germline CDR1 is SQVTM and CDR2 is ANQGSEA. Written as DNA, the CDR3 is TGCAGCGCCGGTACCGGAGCTAACTATGGCTACACCTTC. This encodes CSAGTGANYGYTF.

The CDR3, as DNA: TGTGCCAGCTCACCCCTGACAGAGGGAAACACTGAAGCTTTCTTT. Its translation is CASSPLTEGNTEAFF. The V call is TRBV18, the J call TRBJ1-1; D is possibly TRBD1 (5 bases). V was cut by 3 bases and J by 2 bases, with 13 bases left in between. Germline CDR1 and CDR2: KGHSH and LQKENI. This CDR3 has 15 amino acids.

This clone was seen a handful of times. V usage is TRBV14 and J usage is TRBJ2-7; D unclear. The CDR3 sequence is 15 residues long. CDR1 SGHDN and CDR2 FVKESK come from the germline V gene. With 4 bases removed from V and 2 bases from J, the gap between germline ends came to 15 bases. The chain's CDR3 is CASSPGLVRPYEQYF. CDR3 nucleotides: TGTGCCAGCAGCCCGGGCCTAGTTCGTCCCTACGAGCAGTACTTC. The full variable domain, rest sourced from reference TRBV14 and TRBJ2-7, is EAGVTQFPSHSVIEKGQTVTLRCDPISGHDNLYWYRRVMGKEIKFLLHFVKESKQDESGMPNNRFLAERTGGTYSTLKVQPAELEDSGVYFCASSPGLVRPYEQYFGPGTRLTVT.

This chain links TRBV5-4 with TRBJ2-5; TRBD1 matches 8 bases. TRBJ2-7 matches the DNA end more closely, so the J call is doubtful. CDR1 and CDR2 (germline): SGHNT, YYREEE (reference sequence). The length of the CDR3 is 14 residues. Written as DNA, the CDR3 is TGTGCCAGCAGATCCGGGACAGGCCCCTACGAGCAGTACTTC. Translation: CASRSGTGPYEQYF.

This clone was observed once. The chain couples TRBV11-2 to TRBJ2-3; the D is unclear. This CDR3 contains 15 residues. Germline V gene lookup returns CDR1 SGHAT and CDR2 FQNNGV. Trimming removed 0 bases from V and 0 bases from J, with 7 bases in between. CDR3 region: CASSLDGASTDTQYF. CDR3 in DNA: TGTGCCAGCAGCTTAGACGGCGCTAGCACAGATACGCAGTATTTT.

The V and J genes are TRBV5-1 and TRBJ2-2; a weak D match, TRBD2 (5 bases). Germline V gene sequence: CDR1 SGHRS, CDR2 YFSETQ. There are 16 residues in the CDR3. Trimming stripped 4 bases from V and 5 bases from J, with 18 bases between. Here the CDR3 reads CASSQSGPRRTGELFF. The CDR3 nucleotides read TGCGCCAGCAGCCAATCGGGCCCTCGGAGGACCGGGGAGCTGTTTTTT.

J is TRBJ1-2 and V is TRBV4-2, with no clear D. V was trimmed by 4 bases and J by 5 bases, leaving 11 bases between them. The germline V gene has CDR1 LGHNA and CDR2 YNFKEQ. The CDR3 sequence is 13 residues long. CDR3 DNA: TGTGCCAGCAGCCCCCGGGATTCTTATGGCTACACCTTC. It codes for CASSPRDSYGYTF.

This chain links TRBV15 with TRBJ2-2; 8 bases map to TRBD2. The germline gives CDR1 LNHNV, CDR2 YYDKDF (reference sequence). CDR3 size: 15 residues. V shed 0 bases, J shed 7 bases, and the junction held 4 bases outside the gene matches. CDR3 in amino acids: CATSRDGLAHGELFF. CDR3 sequence (DNA): TGTGCCACCAGCAGAGATGGACTAGCCCACGGGGAGCTGTTTTTT.

The V and J genes are TRBV6-6 and TRBJ1-1, with no clear D. The CDR3 contains 13 residues. Trimming took 0 bases from V and 6 from J, leaving 8 bases between them. Germline V gene lookup returns CDR1 MNHNY and CDR2 SVGAGI (reference sequence). CDR3 loop: CASSYSSGSEAFF. In nucleotides, the CDR3 is TGTGCCAGCAGTTACTCGAGTGGGTCTGAAGCTTTCTTT.

This clone showed up just once. V is TRBV7-9 and J is TRBJ2-7, with D possibly called TRBD1 or TRBD2 (7 bases each). Germline V CDR1 and CDR2: SEHNR, FQNEAQ (reference sequence). CDR3 length: 13 amino acids. The ends were cut back, 3 bases at V and 5 bases at J, with 11 bases in the middle. This CDR3 reads CASSFQGGDEQYF. CDR3 sequence (DNA): TGTGCCAGCAGCTTTCAGGGGGGGGACGAGCAGTACTTC.

V usage is TRBV5-1 and J usage is TRBJ2-3; 10 bases line up with TRBD1. The CDR3 has 15 amino acids. CDR1 SGHRS and CDR2 YFSETQ come from the germline V gene. Trimming took 7 bases from V and 2 from J; bases not matched to a gene: 7. The CDR3 DNA reads TGCGCCAGCGGAGGACAGGGGGGATACACAGATACGCAGTATTTT. Amino acid sequence: CASGGQGGYTDTQYF.

The gene calls are TRBV28 and TRBJ1-2; no clear D. This CDR3 comprises 14 residues. Deletions cut 6 bases from V and 7 bases from J, with 18 bases between. Germline V gene data show CDR1 as MDHEN and CDR2 as SYDVKM. The CDR3 reads CASRAGAFMGGYTF. The CDR3 nucleotides are TGTGCCAGCAGGGCGGGTGCCTTCATGGGTGGCTACACCTTC.

The V and J genes are TRBV6-1 and TRBJ1-5, with 10 bases lining up with TRBD1. CDR1 and CDR2 (germline): MNHNS, SASEGT. The CDR3 totals 17 residues. With V trimmed by 2 bases and J by 7 bases, 11 bases remained unmatched. The CDR3 sequence: CASSERWDRGFVQPQHF. For the CDR3, the DNA is TGTGCCAGCAGTGAACGCTGGGACAGGGGTTTTGTACAGCCCCAGCATTTT.

The rearrangement links TRBV5-1 to TRBJ2-5; 12 nucleotides match TRBD2. Losses at the gene ends were 6 bases for V and 5 bases for J; bases not matched to a gene: 17. The CDR3 covers 18 residues. Germline V CDR1 and CDR2: SGHRS, YFSETQ. The CDR3 region is CASNCGLTSGRGCETQYF. Here the CDR3 DNA reads TGCGCCAGCAATTGCGGCTTGACTAGCGGGAGAGGTTGTGAGACCCAGTACTTC.

The chain links TRBV19 to TRBJ2-3, with D possibly being TRBD1 or TRBD2 (7 bases each). The CDR3 has 14 amino acids. Trimming pared 8 bases from V and 6 bases from J, leaving 18 bases between. Germline CDR1 is LNHDA and CDR2 is SQIVND (reference sequence). In DNA form, the CDR3 reads TGTGCCAGTGGCCAGGGGGGGAGGGTCGATACGCAGTATTTT. Protein sequence: CASGQGGRVDTQYF.